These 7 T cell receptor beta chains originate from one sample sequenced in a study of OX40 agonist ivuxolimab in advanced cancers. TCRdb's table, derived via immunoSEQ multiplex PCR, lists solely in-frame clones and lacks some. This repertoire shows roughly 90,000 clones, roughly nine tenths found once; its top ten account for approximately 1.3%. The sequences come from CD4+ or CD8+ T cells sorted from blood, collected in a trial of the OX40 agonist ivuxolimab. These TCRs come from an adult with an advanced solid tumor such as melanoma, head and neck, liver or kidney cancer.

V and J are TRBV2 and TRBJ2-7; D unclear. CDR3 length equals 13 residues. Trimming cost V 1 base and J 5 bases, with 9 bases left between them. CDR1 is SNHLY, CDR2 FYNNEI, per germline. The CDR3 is CASSEVLVHEQYF. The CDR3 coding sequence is TGTGCCAGCAGTGAAGTTCTAGTGCACGAGCAGTACTTC. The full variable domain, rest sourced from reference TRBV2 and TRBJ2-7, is EPEVTQTPSHQVTQMGQEVILRCVPISNHLYFYWYRQILGQKVEFLVSFYNNEISEKSEIFDDQFSVERPDGSNFTLKIRSTKLEDSAMYFCASSEVLVHEQYFGPGTRLTVT.

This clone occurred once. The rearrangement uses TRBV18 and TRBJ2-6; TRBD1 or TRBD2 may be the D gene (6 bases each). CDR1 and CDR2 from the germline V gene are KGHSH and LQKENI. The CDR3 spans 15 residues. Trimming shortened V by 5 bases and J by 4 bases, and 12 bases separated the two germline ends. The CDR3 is CASSATGRGANVLTF. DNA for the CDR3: TGTGCCAGCTCAGCAACAGGGAGGGGGGCCAACGTCCTGACTTTC.

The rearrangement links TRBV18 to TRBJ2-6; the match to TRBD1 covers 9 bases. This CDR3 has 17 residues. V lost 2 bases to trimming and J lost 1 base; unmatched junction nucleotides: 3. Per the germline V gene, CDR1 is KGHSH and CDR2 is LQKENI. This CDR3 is CASSPRDRASGANVLTF. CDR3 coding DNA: TGTGCCAGCTCACCAAGGGACAGGGCTTCTGGGGCCAACGTCCTGACTTTC. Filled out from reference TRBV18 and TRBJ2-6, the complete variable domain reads NAGVMQNPRHLVRRRGQEARLRCSPMKGHSHVYWYRQLPEEGLKFMVYLQKENIIDESGMPKERFSAEFPKEGPSILRIQQVVRGDSAAYFCASSPRDRASGANVLTFGAGSRLTVL.

This CDR3 is CASSLRVQVGDTQYF. The CDR3 nucleotides are TGTGCCAGCAGCTTGAGGGTTCAAGTTGGAGATACGCAGTATTTT. V and J are TRBV5-6 and TRBJ2-3; D call uncertain. V shed 1 base and J shed 5 bases, with 14 bases lying between them. This CDR3 has 15 amino acids. The germline V gene has CDR1 SGHDT and CDR2 YYEEEE.

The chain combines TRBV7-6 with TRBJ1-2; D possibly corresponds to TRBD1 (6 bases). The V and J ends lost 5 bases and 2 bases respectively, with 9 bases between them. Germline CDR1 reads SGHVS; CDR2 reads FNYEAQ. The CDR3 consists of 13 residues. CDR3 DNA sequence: TGTGCCAGCAGCCCGACAGGAAACTATGGCTACACCTTC. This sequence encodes CASSPTGNYGYTF.

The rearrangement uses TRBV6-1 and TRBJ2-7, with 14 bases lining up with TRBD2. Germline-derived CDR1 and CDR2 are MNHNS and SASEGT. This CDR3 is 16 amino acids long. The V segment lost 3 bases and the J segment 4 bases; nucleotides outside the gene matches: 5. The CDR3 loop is CASSEGTSGRVYEQYF. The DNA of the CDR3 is TGTGCCAGCAGTGAGGGGACTAGCGGGAGAGTGTACGAGCAGTACTTC.

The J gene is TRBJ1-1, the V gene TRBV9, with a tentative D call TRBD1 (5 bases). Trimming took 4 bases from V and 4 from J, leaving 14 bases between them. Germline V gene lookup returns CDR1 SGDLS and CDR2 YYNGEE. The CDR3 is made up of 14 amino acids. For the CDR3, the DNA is TGTGCCAGCAGCCCCCAGGGTGAGGTCACTGAAGCTTTCTTT. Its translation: CASSPQGEVTEAFF.